The sequence of this T cell receptor (beta chain) was determined in a study of shared clonotypes between healthy human individuals. CD8 cells classed as naive were CD45RO-negative and positively selected for CCR7, excluding terminally differentiated effector memory CD45RA+ cells. Execution of the assay was at deep level. Produced via immunoSEQ multiplex PCR; TCRdb's table is partial and in-frame only. The sample yields nearly 600,000 clones, over 95% seen once. This CDR3 comprises 14 residues. Germline values: CDR1 SNHLY, CDR2 FYNNEI. With 2 bases removed from V and 7 bases from J, the gap between germline ends came to 9 bases.

The specimen was naive CD8+ T cells sorted from blood. The gene calls are TRBV2 and TRBJ1-6; the D is unclear. The sequence came from a woman aged 25 to 39 in good health. For the CDR3, the DNA is TGTGCCAGCAGTGAATGGCCAGACAATTCACCCCTCCACTTT. It translates to CASSEWPDNSPLHF.